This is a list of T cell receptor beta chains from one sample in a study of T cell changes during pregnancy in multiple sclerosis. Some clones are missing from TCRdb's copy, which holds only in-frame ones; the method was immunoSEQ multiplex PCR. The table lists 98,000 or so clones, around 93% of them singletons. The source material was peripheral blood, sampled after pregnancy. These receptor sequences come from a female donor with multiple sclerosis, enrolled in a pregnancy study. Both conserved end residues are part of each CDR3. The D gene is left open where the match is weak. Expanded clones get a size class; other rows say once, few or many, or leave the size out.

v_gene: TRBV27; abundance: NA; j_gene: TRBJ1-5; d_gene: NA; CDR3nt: TGTGCCAGCGCTCAGAGGCAGGGCAATAGCAATCAGCCCCAGCATTTT; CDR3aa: CASAQRQGNSNQPQHF
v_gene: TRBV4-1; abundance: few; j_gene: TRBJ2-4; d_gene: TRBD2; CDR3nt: TGCGCCAGCAGCCAATTTCTAGCGGGAGGCCGTCAACTCAACATTCAGTACTTC; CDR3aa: CASSQFLAGGRQLNIQYF
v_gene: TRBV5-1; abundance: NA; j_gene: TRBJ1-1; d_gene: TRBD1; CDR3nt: TGCGCCAGCAGCTTAACAGGGGTAAACACTGAAGCTTTCTTT; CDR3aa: CASSLTGVNTEAFF
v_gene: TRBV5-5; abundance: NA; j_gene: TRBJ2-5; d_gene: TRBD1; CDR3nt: TGTGCCAGCAGCGGCTGGGACAGTCTGGCCCAGTACTTC; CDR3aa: CASSGWDSLAQYF
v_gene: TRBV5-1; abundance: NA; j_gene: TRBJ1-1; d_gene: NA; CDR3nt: TGCGCCAGCAGTAGGGGCATCATGAACACTGAAGCTTTCTTT; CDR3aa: CASSRGIMNTEAFF
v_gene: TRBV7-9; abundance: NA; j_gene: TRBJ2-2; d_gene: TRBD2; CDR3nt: TGTGCCAGCAGCCCTTGGGGAGGGACCGGGGAGCTGTTTTTT; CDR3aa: CASSPWGGTGELFF
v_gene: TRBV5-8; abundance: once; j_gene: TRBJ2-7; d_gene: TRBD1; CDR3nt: TGTGCCAGCAGCCTCGGACAGGGGCGCTACGAGCAGTACTTC; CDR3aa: CASSLGQGRYEQYF
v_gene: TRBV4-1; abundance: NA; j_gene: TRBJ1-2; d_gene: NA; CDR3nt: TGCGCCAGCAGCCAAGGAGACAGTTATGGCTACACCTTC; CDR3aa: CASSQGDSYGYTF
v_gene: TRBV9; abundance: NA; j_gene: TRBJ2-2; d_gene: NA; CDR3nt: TGTGCCAGCAGGGGGGCAACGAACACCGGGGAGCTGTTTTTT; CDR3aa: CASRGATNTGELFF
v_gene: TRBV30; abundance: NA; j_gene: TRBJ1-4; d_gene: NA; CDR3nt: TGTGCCTGGAACTTATTTGATGAAAAACTGTTTTTT; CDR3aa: CAWNLFDEKLFF
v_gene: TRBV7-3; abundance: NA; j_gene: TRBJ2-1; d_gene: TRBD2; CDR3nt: TGTGCCAGCAGCTCTACGGGAGGAGGGCTAGCGGACAATGAGCAGTTCTTC; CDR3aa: CASSSTGGGLADNEQFF
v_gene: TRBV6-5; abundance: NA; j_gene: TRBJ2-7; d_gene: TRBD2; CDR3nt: TGTGCCAGCAGCCGGGGGGGGCGGGGCTACGAGCAGTACTTC; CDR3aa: CASSRGGRGYEQYF
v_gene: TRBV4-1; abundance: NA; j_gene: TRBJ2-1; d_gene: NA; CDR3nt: TGCGCCAGCAGCTCCCCGGGGAGAATAGGAAATGAGCAGTTCTTC; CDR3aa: CASSSPGRIGNEQFF
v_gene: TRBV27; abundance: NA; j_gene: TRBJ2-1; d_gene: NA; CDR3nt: TGTGCCAGCAGTTTACAAATGACAGCCTACAATGAGCAGTTCTTC; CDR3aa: CASSLQMTAYNEQFF
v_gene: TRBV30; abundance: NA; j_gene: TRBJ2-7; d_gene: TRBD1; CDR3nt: TGTGCCTGGAGTCGGGGACAGGACTACGAGCAGTACTTC; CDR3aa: CAWSRGQDYEQYF
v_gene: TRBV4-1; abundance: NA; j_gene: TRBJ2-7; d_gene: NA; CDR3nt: TGCGCCAGCAGCCAGCGTCTCACCTACGAGCAGTACTTC; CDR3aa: CASSQRLTYEQYF
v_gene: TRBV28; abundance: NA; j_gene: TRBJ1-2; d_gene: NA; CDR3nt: TGTGCCAGCAGTGAGCAGGGTTTCTATGGCTACACCTTC; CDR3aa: CASSEQGFYGYTF
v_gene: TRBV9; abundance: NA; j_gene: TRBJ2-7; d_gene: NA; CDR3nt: TGTGCCAGCAGCGTAGATCTGGGGGGCTACGAGCAGTACTTC; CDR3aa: CASSVDLGGYEQYF
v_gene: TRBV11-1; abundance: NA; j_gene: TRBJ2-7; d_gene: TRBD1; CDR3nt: TGTGCCAGCAGCTTAGGCGGGACAGGGGGCGCAAATTCCTACGAGCAGTACTTC; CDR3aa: CASSLGGTGGANSYEQYF
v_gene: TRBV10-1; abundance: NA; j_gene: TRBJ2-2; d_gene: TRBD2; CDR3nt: TGCGCCAGCAGTCCCCTAGCGGGAGTCGGCGGGGAGCTGTTTTTT; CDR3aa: CASSPLAGVGGELFF
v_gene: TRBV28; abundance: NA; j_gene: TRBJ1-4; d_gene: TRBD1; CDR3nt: TGTGCCAGCAGTTACAGGGGGATACTAAACGCGAAACTGTTTTTT; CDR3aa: CASSYRGILNAKLFF
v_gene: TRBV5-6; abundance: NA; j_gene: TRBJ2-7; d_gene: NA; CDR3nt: TGTGCCAGCAGCTTGACCGTCAGCTCCTACGAGCAGTACTTC; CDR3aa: CASSLTVSSYEQYF
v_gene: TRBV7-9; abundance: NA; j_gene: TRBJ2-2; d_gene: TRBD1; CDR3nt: TGTGCCAGCAGCCCATTGGGGCAGGGGGCGAAATACACCGGGGAGCTGTTTTTT; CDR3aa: CASSPLGQGAKYTGELFF
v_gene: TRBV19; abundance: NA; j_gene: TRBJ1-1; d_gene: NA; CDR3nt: TGTGCCAGTAGTATAAGAGGGTTTACTGAAGCTTTCTTT; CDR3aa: CASSIRGFTEAFF
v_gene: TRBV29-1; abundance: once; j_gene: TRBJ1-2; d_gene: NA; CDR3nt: TGCAGCGTTGCCCGGGCTAACTATGGCTACACCTTC; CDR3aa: CSVARANYGYTF
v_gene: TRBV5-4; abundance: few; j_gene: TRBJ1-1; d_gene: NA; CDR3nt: TGTGCCAGCAGCTTAGCGGTGAACACTGAAGCTTTCTTT; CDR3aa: CASSLAVNTEAFF
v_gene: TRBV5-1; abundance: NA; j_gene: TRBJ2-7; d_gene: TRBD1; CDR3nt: TGCGCCAGCAGCCCCGGGACAGGTTTTTTCGAGCAGTACTTC; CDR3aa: CASSPGTGFFEQYF
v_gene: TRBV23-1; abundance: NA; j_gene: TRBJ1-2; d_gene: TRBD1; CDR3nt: TGCGCCAGCAGTCAGGCCGGGACAGGGGGCCTACTGGATGGCTACACCTTC; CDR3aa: CASSQAGTGGLLDGYTF
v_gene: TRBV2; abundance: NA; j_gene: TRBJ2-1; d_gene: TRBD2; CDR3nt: TGTGCCAGCAGTGAGGTTCTTAGCGGGAGGGGAAATGAGCAGTTCTTC; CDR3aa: CASSEVLSGRGNEQFF
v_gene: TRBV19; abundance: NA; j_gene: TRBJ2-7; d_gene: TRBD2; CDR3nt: TGTGCCAGTAGCAGATCTAGCGGGTCCACGGGGGTCTACGAGCAGTACTTC; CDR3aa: CASSRSSGSTGVYEQYF
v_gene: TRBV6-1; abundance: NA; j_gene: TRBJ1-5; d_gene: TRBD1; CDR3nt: TGTGCCAGCAGTGGGACAGGGGCCGGCAATCAGCCCCAGCATTTT; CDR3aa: CASSGTGAGNQPQHF
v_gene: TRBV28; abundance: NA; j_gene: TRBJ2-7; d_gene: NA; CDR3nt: TGTGCCAGCAGCGGAGGGGGGGTACGGTCCTACGAGCAGTACTTC; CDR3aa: CASSGGGVRSYEQYF
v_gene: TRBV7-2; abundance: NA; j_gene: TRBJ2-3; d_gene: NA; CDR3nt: TGTGCCAGCAGGCAGACCGGGACTTTAAACACAGATACGCAGTATTTT; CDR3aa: CASRQTGTLNTDTQYF
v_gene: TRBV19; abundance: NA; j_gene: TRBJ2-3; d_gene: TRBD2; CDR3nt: TGTGCCAGTCGGGAGGCGGGTTACACAGATACGCAGTATTTT; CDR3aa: CASREAGYTDTQYF